This T cell receptor (beta chain) was obtained from a study of tumor and adjacent non-tumor tissue in lung cancer. Study context: Stage I to III disease affected 9 to 10 men and several women aged about 31 to 80.

TCRbeta libraries were built with three rounds of nested PCR, modified from ARM-PCR. MiXCR was run by TCRdb on the multiplex PCR reads, yielding one entry per CDR3 protein. Here the sample spans 50,000 or so distinct CDR3 sequences, 74% being singletons. The template was RNA from unsorted bulk tissue. The normal lung tissue was taken more than 3 cm from the tumor edge. Note on this clonotype: At one of its ends the junction is not consistent with the germline gene, which may arise from a read error.

The CDR3 covers 13 residues. V is TRBV12-3 or TRBV12-4 and J is TRBJ2-1; D is unclear. The sequence was collected from a woman between 55 and 75 years old with non-small cell lung cancer. Sequenced sample: distant non-tumor lung tissue. CDR3 bases: TGTGCCAGCAGAGGAACAGTAGGCAATGAGCAGTCCTTC. It is translated as CASRGTVGNEQSF.